These 16 T cell receptor beta chains came from one sample sequenced in a study of cytomegalovirus exposure and HLA in healthy donors. Data came from immunoSEQ multiplex PCR; TCRdb stores just in-frame clones and leaves some out. The data contain 250,000 to 350,000 clones, roughly 90% of them singletons. Sequencing was performed on PBMCs. These receptors all come from a woman aged 18-29 years in good health and CMV-seronegative.

The chain has TRBV5-1 and TRBJ2-3, with TRBD2 matching over 11 bases. CDR3 length: 15 residues. V shed 4 bases and J 4 bases; nucleotides not matched to a gene: 5. The V gene's germline CDR1 is SGHRS and CDR2 YFSETQ. The CDR3 sequence is CASSPGTSGSDTQYF. The DNA of the CDR3 is TGCGCCAGCAGCCCCGGGACTAGCGGTTCAGATACGCAGTATTTT.

The chain links TRBV27 to TRBJ2-7; the D gene is possibly TRBD2 (6 bases). Germline V gene sequence: CDR1 MNHEY, CDR2 SMNVEV (reference sequence). V lost 2 bases, J lost 4 bases, and 12 bases lay in between. This CDR3 comprises 14 residues. This CDR3 reads CASSLGTAGYEQYF. The CDR3 region has the DNA TGTGCCAGCAGTTTAGGGACTGCAGGATACGAGCAGTACTTC.

Points on this clone: Additional DNA sequences in this sample encode the identical CDR3. The chain joins TRBV4-3 to TRBJ1-1; D not certain. The germline CDR1 and CDR2 sequences are LGHNA and YSLEER. This CDR3 region has 13 residues. V lost 0 bases and J lost 4, with 6 bases in between. Here the CDR3 reads CASSQDRGTEAFF. As DNA, the CDR3 is TGCGCCAGCAGCCAAGACCGGGGCACTGAAGCTTTCTTT.

CDR3 in amino acids: CASSGQGYETQYF. The DNA of the CDR3 is TGTGCCAGCAGCGGGCAGGGTTACGAGACCCAGTACTTC. The J gene is TRBJ2-5, the V gene TRBV28; D is perhaps TRBD1 (5 bases). Trimming removed 6 bases from V and 5 bases from J, with 13 bases in between. The germline gives CDR1 MDHEN, CDR2 SYDVKM. The CDR3 sequence is 13 residues long.

The chain is built from TRBV4-1 and TRBJ1-6; 9 bases match TRBD1. The germline gives CDR1 MGHRA, CDR2 YSYEKL. With 6 bases clipped from V and 10 bases from J, the junction kept 13 bases outside the gene matches. This CDR3 region has 16 residues. CDR3 amino acids: CASRQTGGSVGSPLHF. CDR3 DNA sequence: TGCGCCAGCAGGCAGACAGGGGGGTCAGTCGGCTCACCCCTCCACTTT.

The chain couples TRBV5-6 to TRBJ2-3; 8 nucleotides align to TRBD2. V was pared by 4 bases and J by 5 bases, with 6 bases of the junction left unmatched. Germline V gene data show CDR1 as SGHDT and CDR2 as YYEEEE. The CDR3 is 14 residues long. The CDR3 sequence is CASSPQAGGDTQYF. The CDR3 nucleotides are TGTGCCAGCAGCCCCCAGGCGGGAGGAGATACGCAGTATTTT.

V is TRBV18 and J is TRBJ2-7, with TRBD1 matching 7 bases. This CDR3 comprises 15 residues. V dropped 2 bases and J dropped 3; count of bases not matched to a gene: 7. Germline V gives CDR1 KGHSH, CDR2 LQKENI. The CDR3 DNA follows: TGTGCCAGCTCACCATCCCCGGGACAGAACTACGAGCAGTACTTC. It yields the protein CASSPSPGQNYEQYF.

This clone came up once. J is TRBJ2-3 and V is TRBV7-2; 8 bases line up with TRBD1. Looked up from germline, CDR1 is SGHTA and CDR2 is FQGNSA. Trimming took 1 base from V and 5 from J; bases not matched to a gene: 2. The CDR3 sequence is 14 residues long. Written as DNA, the CDR3 is TGTGCCAGCAGCTTAGGACAGGGGATAGATACGCAGTATTTT. Amino acids: CASSLGQGIDTQYF.

V and J are TRBV27 and TRBJ1-1; D unresolved. CDR1 MNHEY and CDR2 SMNVEV come from the germline V gene (reference sequence). V lost 3 bases and J 2 bases, leaving 10 bases between the germline ends. CDR3 length equals 14 residues. This chain's CDR3 is CASSFYGGNTEAFF. Written as DNA, the CDR3 is TGTGCCAGCAGTTTTTATGGCGGAAACACTGAAGCTTTCTTT.

This chain joins TRBV7-6 and TRBJ2-7, with D possibly being TRBD1 (6 bases). V was cut by 8 bases and J by 6 bases, with 14 bases left in between. The germline V gene has CDR1 SGHVS and CDR2 FNYEAQ. CDR3 length: 12 residues. The CDR3 sequence is CASHSGAGEQYF. Written as DNA, the CDR3 is TGTGCCAGCCATTCAGGGGCCGGCGAGCAGTACTTC.

This chain joins TRBV11-2 and TRBJ1-1, with TRBD1 identical over 10 bases. Unmatched junction bases numbered 3, after V lost 4 bases and J lost 1 base. The CDR3 sequence is 15 residues long. Germline V gene lookup returns CDR1 SGHAT and CDR2 FQNNGV. CDR3 DNA: TGTGCCAGCAGCTCCGGGACAGGGGCGAACACTGAAGCTTTCTTT. This encodes CASSSGTGANTEAFF.

This clone occurred once. The chain combines TRBV28 with TRBJ2-3; weak D call: TRBD2 (5 bases). The CDR3 has 13 amino acids. Germline CDR1 is MDHEN and CDR2 is SYDVKM. The germline V and J ends were trimmed by 8 bases and 2 bases, with 11 bases remaining between them. The CDR3 is CASEGGATDTQYF. CDR3 nucleotide sequence: TGTGCCAGCGAAGGAGGAGCCACAGATACGCAGTATTTT.

The chain links TRBV6-5 to TRBJ2-7; 7 positions agree with TRBD2. CDR1 is MNHEY, CDR2 SVGAGI, per germline. The J segment lost 4 bases and the V segment lost 0 bases, leaving 6 bases of the junction unmatched. The CDR3 totals 15 residues. The CDR3 nucleotides read TGTGCCAGCAGTTACTCGAGGCTAGCGGCTTACGAGCAGTACTTC. Translating gives CASSYSRLAAYEQYF.

The rearrangement links TRBV5-1 to TRBJ1-6; TRBD1 is a possible D gene (6 bases). V was clipped by 4 bases and J by 7 bases, with 15 bases between them. The CDR3 consists of 15 residues. In germline, CDR1 is SGHRS, CDR2 YFSETQ. The CDR3 sequence is CASSGQGSENSPLHF. The CDR3 region has the DNA TGCGCCAGCAGCGGTCAGGGGTCTGAAAATTCACCCCTCCACTTT. The full variable domain, with the rest looked up from reference TRBV5-1 and TRBJ1-6, is KAGVTQTPRYLIKTRGQQVTLSCSPISGHRSVSWYQQTPGQGLQFLFEYFSETQRNKGNFPGRFSGRQFSNSRSEMNVSTLELGDSALYLCASSGQGSENSPLHFGNGTRLTVT.

The chain has TRBV27 and TRBJ1-6; D is possibly TRBD1 (6 bases). The germline V gene has CDR1 MNHEY and CDR2 SMNVEV (reference sequence). This CDR3 comprises 16 residues. V lost 0 bases to trimming and J lost 5 bases, with 11 bases between them. CDR3 protein: CASSLSQDRDNSPLHF. The DNA for the CDR3 is TGTGCCAGCAGTTTATCCCAGGACAGAGATAATTCACCCCTCCACTTT.

The chain is built from TRBV27 and TRBJ2-7; 9 bases are a match to TRBD1. The germline gives CDR1 MNHEY, CDR2 SMNVEV (reference sequence). The CDR3 length is 14 residues. Losses at the gene ends were 6 bases for V and 5 bases for J; bases not matched to a gene: 8. CDR3 in DNA: TGTGCCAGCAGACCCCGACAGGGGGATCACGAGCAGTACTTC. This codes for CASRPRQGDHEQYF.